One sample yielded the 25 T cell receptor beta chains listed below, sequenced in a study of shared clonotypes between healthy human individuals. Assay used: immunoSEQ multiplex PCR; TCRdb lists only in-frame clones, some missing. This sample has around 1.5 million clones; 95% to 99% occur once, and the top ten carry about 0.42%. Material: naive CD4+ T cells sorted from blood. Regarding subset: CD45RA+ positively selected. Receptors originate from a man aged 25-40 years in good health.

This chain connects TRBV7-8 to TRBJ1-4; D is undetermined. This CDR3 is 13 amino acids long. The V end was cut by 1 base, the J end by 5 bases, with 5 bases between. From germline, CDR1 is SGHVS and CDR2 FQNEAQ. In DNA form, the CDR3 reads TGTGCCAGCAGCTTAGAGCCCAATGAAAAACTGTTTTTT. Its protein product is CASSLEPNEKLFF.

V is TRBV2 and J is TRBJ2-7, with 14 bases matching TRBD2. In germline, CDR1 is SNHLY, CDR2 FYNNEI. The CDR3 has 18 residues. The V gene end was trimmed by 7 bases and the J gene end by 4 bases; junction bases not matched to a gene: 15. The CDR3 DNA sequence: TGTGCCAGCAAGCGGGGACAGGGACTAGCGGGAGCACAGTACGAGCAGTACTTC. Residues: CASKRGQGLAGAQYEQYF. Together with reference TRBV2 and TRBJ2-7, the CDR3 gives the full variable domain: EPEVTQTPSHQVTQMGQEVILRCVPISNHLYFYWYRQILGQKVEFLVSFYNNEISEKSEIFDDQFSVERPDGSNFTLKIRSTKLEDSAMYFCASKRGQGLAGAQYEQYFGPGTRLTVT.

The V gene is TRBV23-1, the J gene TRBJ2-7; 10 bases map to TRBD2. TRBV23-1 carries the ORF label, with uncertain function. Trimming removed 0 bases from V and 0 bases from J; junction bases left unmatched: 8. This CDR3 region has 18 residues. The CDR3 loop is CASSQSNWASGSSYEQYF. The CDR3 DNA reads as TGCGCCAGCAGTCAATCAAATTGGGCTAGCGGGAGCTCCTACGAGCAGTACTTC.

The chain joins TRBV5-1 to TRBJ1-1; D uncertain. Trimming stripped 1 base from V and 0 bases from J, with 13 bases between. The germline V gene has CDR1 SGHRS and CDR2 YFSETQ. The CDR3 is 16 residues long. As DNA, the CDR3 is TGCGCCAGCAGCTTGAGCCGGCGAAATATGAACACTGAAGCTTTCTTT. It codes for CASSLSRRNMNTEAFF.

This clone was seen once. Distinct nucleotide sequences in the sample also encode this CDR3. The rearrangement joins TRBV28 to TRBJ1-1, with D unclear. Trimming pared 3 bases from V and 5 bases from J, leaving 16 bases between. The CDR3 covers 15 residues. Germline V gene data show CDR1 as MDHEN and CDR2 as SYDVKM. CDR3 loop: CASSLTPGRGTEAFF. As DNA, the CDR3 is TGTGCCAGCAGTTTGACGCCGGGCCGCGGAACTGAAGCTTTCTTT.

The chain carries TRBV19 and TRBJ2-2; a possible D gene is TRBD2 (5 bases). V dropped 5 bases and J dropped 1 base, with 5 bases sitting between them. The CDR3 totals 13 residues. Looked up from germline, CDR1 is LNHDA and CDR2 is SQIVND (reference sequence). CDR3 amino acids: CASSRENTGELFF. CDR3 bases: TGTGCCAGTAGTCGGGAGAACACCGGGGAGCTGTTTTTT.

This clone was seen only once. This rearrangement joins TRBV5-1 to TRBJ2-7; no definite D call. The CDR3 is 13 residues long. The germline V and J ends were trimmed by 4 bases and 3 bases, with 11 bases remaining between them. Germline V gene data show CDR1 as SGHRS and CDR2 as YFSETQ. The CDR3 bases are TGCGCCAGCAGCCCCCAGGTCGGCTACGAGCAGTACTTC. Its translation: CASSPQVGYEQYF.

The genes are TRBV12-5 and TRBJ2-1; 11 bases match TRBD2. This CDR3 spans 17 amino acids. The V and J ends lost 2 bases and 7 bases, in that order; junction bases with no gene match: 10. Germline CDR1 is LGHNT and CDR2 is FRNRAP. The CDR3 reads CASGLSTRLAGTNEQFF. The CDR3 nucleotides are TGTGCTAGTGGTTTGTCCACGAGACTAGCGGGAACTAATGAGCAGTTCTTC.

V is TRBV2 and J is TRBJ2-3; 7 bases map to TRBD1. J gave up 0 bases and V 8 bases, and 2 bases lay outside the gene matches. The CDR3 runs to 13 residues. Germline V gene sequence: CDR1 SNHLY, CDR2 FYNNEI. CDR3 sequence (DNA): TGTGCCAGCGTCAGGGGGAGCACAGATACGCAGTATTTT. As protein: CASVRGSTDTQYF.

The chain combines TRBV5-1 with TRBJ2-7; 10 nucleotides line up with TRBD1. The CDR3 contains 14 residues. The V gene's germline CDR1 is SGHRS and CDR2 YFSETQ. The V segment lost 2 bases and the J segment 3 bases; nucleotides outside the gene matches: 2. CDR3 loop: CASSFGQGDYEQYF. The CDR3 coding sequence is TGCGCCAGCAGCTTCGGACAGGGGGACTACGAGCAGTACTTC.

The rearrangement joins TRBV4-1 to TRBJ2-1, with 11 bases fitting TRBD2. Germline values: CDR1 MGHRA, CDR2 YSYEKL. Losses at the gene ends were 4 bases for V and 6 bases for J; bases not matched to a gene: 5. The CDR3 consists of 15 residues. CDR3 sequence reads: CASSPSGRNANEQFF. CDR3 coding DNA: TGCGCCAGCAGCCCTAGCGGGAGGAATGCCAATGAGCAGTTCTTC.

This clone was counted a single time. The J gene is TRBJ2-3, the V gene TRBV7-8; 9 positions agree with TRBD1. Trimming cost V 6 bases and J 1 base; bases outside gene matches: 2. The CDR3 is 14 amino acids. CDR1 and CDR2 (germline): SGHVS, FQNEAQ. This chain's CDR3 is CASRHRGRTDTQYF. The CDR3 DNA reads as TGTGCCAGCAGACACAGGGGGCGCACAGATACGCAGTATTTT.

V is TRBV29-1 and J is TRBJ2-7; D is unresolved. The CDR3 length is 12 residues. V was clipped by 1 base and J by 3 bases, with 7 bases between them. Germline assignment: CDR1 SQVTM and CDR2 ANQGSEA. CDR3 residues: CSVEGPSYEQYF. CDR3 in DNA: TGCAGCGTTGAAGGGCCCAGCTACGAGCAGTACTTC.

This clone was counted a single time. This rearrangement joins TRBV5-1 to TRBJ2-1; 7 bases map to TRBD2. The CDR3 has 14 residues. Per germline, CDR1 SGHRS and CDR2 YFSETQ. The J segment lost 13 bases and the V segment lost 2 bases, leaving 12 bases of the junction unmatched. CDR3 DNA sequence: TGCGCCAGCAGCTTCCCCGTAACTAGCGTCTCCCAGTTCTTC. Translation gives CASSFPVTSVSQFF.

CDR3 residues: CASSSRQGVSGANVLTF. The CDR3 nucleotides are TGTGCCAGCAGCTCGAGACAGGGGGTCTCTGGGGCCAACGTCCTGACTTTC. The V gene is TRBV7-9, the J gene TRBJ2-6, with TRBD1 matching over 9 bases. Germline CDR1 SEHNR, CDR2 FQNEAQ (reference sequence). V dropped 4 bases and J dropped 0; count of bases not matched to a gene: 4. The CDR3 totals 17 residues. Filled out from reference TRBV7-9 and TRBJ2-6, the complete variable domain reads DTGVSQNPRHKITKRGQNVTFRCDPISEHNRLYWYRQTLGQGPEFLTYFQNEAQLEKSRLLSDRFSAERPKGSFSTLEIQRTEQGDSAMYLCASSSRQGVSGANVLTFGAGSRLTVL.

The genes are TRBV5-4 and TRBJ2-2, with TRBD2 as a possible D gene (6 bases). The germline gives CDR1 SGHNT, CDR2 YYREEE (reference sequence). V was trimmed by 4 bases and J by 2 bases, leaving 12 bases between them. The CDR3 totals 15 residues. The CDR3 sequence is CASSRTTHNTGELFF. DNA for the CDR3: TGTGCCAGCAGCCGGACTACCCACAACACCGGGGAGCTGTTTTTT.

This clone was recorded only once. CDR3 in amino acids: CASSTGLTINEQFF. The CDR3 region has the DNA TGCGCCAGTTCGACAGGGCTTACCATCAATGAGCAGTTCTTC. The genes are TRBV10-1 and TRBJ2-1; the match to TRBD1 covers 7 bases. V was clipped by 9 bases and J by 6 bases; unmatched bases: 11. The CDR3 sequence is 14 residues long. Germline loops: CDR1 WNHNN, CDR2 SYGVQD (reference sequence).

About this clone itself: The same CDR3 can be traced to other DNA sequences in this sample. The CDR3 sequence: CASSYSGSSYNEQFF. CDR3 in DNA: TGTGCCAGCAGTTACTCGGGGAGCTCCTACAATGAGCAGTTCTTC. The chain carries TRBV6-6 and TRBJ2-1; possibly TRBD2 for D (5 bases). V shed 0 bases and J shed 0 bases, with 6 bases lying between them. This CDR3 has 15 residues. Germline CDR1 reads MNHNY; CDR2 reads SVGAGI (reference sequence).

Here the CDR3 DNA reads TGTGCCAGCAGATTGACTAAGAGCCACGAGCAGTACTTC. Its protein is CASRLTKSHEQYF. V gene TRBV6-5 combines with J gene TRBJ2-7, with D tentatively TRBD2 (5 bases). V was trimmed by 6 bases and J by 5 bases, leaving 14 bases between them. CDR1 is MNHEY, CDR2 SVGAGI, per germline. The CDR3 runs to 13 residues.

Regarding this clone: The same CDR3 also results from other DNA sequences found in this sample. CDR3 sequence (DNA): TGTGCCAGCAGGCCTGGACAAATGAACACTGAAGCTTTCTTT. Translated: CASRPGQMNTEAFF. This chain joins TRBV28 and TRBJ1-1, with D tentatively TRBD1 (5 bases). The CDR3 loop spans 14 amino acids. The V and J ends lost 6 bases and 0 bases respectively, with 11 bases between them. CDR1 and CDR2 (germline): MDHEN, SYDVKM. Drawing the rest from reference TRBV28 and TRBJ1-1, the complete variable domain is DVKVTQSSRYLVKRTGEKVFLECVQDMDHENMFWYRQDPGLGLRLIYFSYDVKMKEKGDIPEGYSVSREKKERFSLILESASTNQTSMYLCASRPGQMNTEAFFGQGTRLTVV.

The J gene is TRBJ1-2, the V gene TRBV6-1; D might be TRBD1 (6 bases). V was clipped by 3 bases and J by 7 bases, with 12 bases between them. This CDR3 contains 13 residues. CDR1 and CDR2 from the germline V gene are MNHNS and SASEGT. The chain's CDR3 is CASSDQGSGGYTF. The CDR3 DNA is TGTGCCAGCAGTGATCAGGGGTCGGGTGGCTACACCTTC.

This chain links TRBV25-1 with TRBJ1-2; D is unresolved. The CDR3 consists of 17 residues. V lost 2 bases and J 0 bases, leaving 16 bases between the germline ends. CDR1 is MGHDK and CDR2 is SYGVNS in the germline V gene. Here the CDR3 reads CASSEVEVPGTNYGYTF. The CDR3 DNA reads TGTGCCAGCAGTGAAGTGGAGGTCCCAGGAACTAACTATGGCTACACCTTC.

The rearrangement uses TRBV11-2 and TRBJ2-7; 11 nucleotides match TRBD2. There are 17 residues in the CDR3. Germline V gene sequence: CDR1 SGHAT, CDR2 FQNNGV. With V trimmed by 8 bases and J by 0 bases, 12 bases remained unmatched. CDR3 loop: CASRDIGLAGASYEQYF. CDR3 sequence (DNA): TGTGCCAGCCGGGACATTGGACTAGCGGGTGCCTCCTACGAGCAGTACTTC.

The chain links TRBV29-1 to TRBJ2-5; D is undetermined. The CDR3 has 11 amino acids. The V and J ends lost 4 bases and 4 bases respectively, with 7 bases between them. Germline V gene sequence: CDR1 SQVTM, CDR2 ANQGSEA. Here the CDR3 DNA reads TGCAGCGTTGTTCTCTTAGAGACCCAGTACTTC. This gives the protein CSVVLLETQYF.

This clone came up once. The chain couples TRBV5-1 to TRBJ1-1, with D perhaps TRBD1 (6 bases). Germline CDR1 is SGHRS and CDR2 is YFSETQ. CDR3 length: 14 residues. V lost 3 bases, J lost 4 bases, and 13 bases lay in between. The CDR3 spells CASSWSGAVTEAFF. CDR3 coding DNA: TGCGCCAGCAGCTGGTCAGGGGCCGTCACTGAAGCTTTCTTT.